What follows are 8 T cell receptor beta chains derived from one specimen sequenced in a study of blood T cells in healthy people across ages. With a J-beta primer mix and a sample-barcoded 5' primer, a second PCR ran 7 to 11 cycles. Via MiXCR, TCRdb re-called the 5' RACE reads, giving one row per CDR3 protein. This sample has about 1,000,000 distinct CDR3 sequences; roughly 45% occur once, and the top ten carry over 15%. The sequenced sample was blood. Receptors originate from a woman aged 60-75 years in good health.

The J gene is TRBJ2-5, the V gene TRBV12-3 or TRBV12-4; TRBD2 matches at 7 bases. The CDR3 covers 13 residues. The V gene end was trimmed by 3 bases and the J gene end by 3 bases; junction bases not matched to a gene: 1. CDR3 loop: CASSFSGEETQYF. In nucleotides, the CDR3 is TGTGCCAGCAGTTTCAGCGGGGAAGAGACCCAGTACTTC.

The chain joins TRBV29-1 to TRBJ2-7; 8 positions agree with TRBD1. J was trimmed by 6 bases and V by 7 bases; bases with no gene match: 8. CDR1 is SQVTM, CDR2 ANQGSEA, per germline. The CDR3 is 12 residues long. Here the CDR3 DNA reads TGCAGCGGCGGACAGGGTATCGGCGAGCAGTACTTC. As protein: CSGGQGIGEQYF.

For this clonotype: Its ends do not fully match the called genes, so a read error is possible. This rearrangement joins TRBV7-3 to TRBJ2-5; no definite D call. The end of the DNA is better explained by TRBJ2-7, so the J call may be wrong. This CDR3 has 12 residues. Germline V gives CDR1 SGHTA, CDR2 FQGTGA. Here the CDR3 reads CASSPGLNEQYF. Here the CDR3 DNA reads TGCGCCAGCAGCCCCGGGCTTAACGAGCAGTACTTC.

This clonotype has just a few counts. The chain uses TRBV20-1 and TRBJ2-7; 8 bases fit TRBD2. Germline V gene data show CDR1 as DFQATT and CDR2 as SNEGSKA (reference sequence). The CDR3 is made up of 13 amino acids. The V segment lost 1 base and the J segment 5 bases; nucleotides outside the gene matches: 4. The DNA for the CDR3 is TGCAGTGCTAGAGGGAGCGGGAGCCACGAGCAGTACTTC. It translates to CSARGSGSHEQYF.

The V call is TRBV14, the J call TRBJ2-5, with 7 bases lining up with TRBD1. CDR3 size: 15 residues. Germline V gives CDR1 SGHDN, CDR2 FVKESK. V was clipped by 0 bases and J by 5 bases; unmatched bases: 6. CDR3 residues: CASSQEQGGGETQYF. The CDR3 bases are TGTGCCAGCAGCCAAGAGCAAGGGGGCGGGGAGACCCAGTACTTC.

This clonotype was seen only a few times. The CDR3 DNA follows: TGCAGTGCTGGAAAGGTCTACGAGCAGTACTTC. Translation: CSAGKVYEQYF. The V and J genes are TRBV20-1 and TRBJ2-7; D ambiguous. CDR3 length: 11 amino acids. Trimming stripped 5 bases from V and 3 bases from J, with 8 bases between. In germline, CDR1 is DFQATT, CDR2 SNEGSKA (reference sequence).

CDR3 loop: CASSQMGDNEQFF. CDR3 in DNA: TGTGCCAGCAGTCAAATGGGGGACAATGAGCAGTTCTTC. The chain is built from TRBV5-6 and TRBJ2-1; D may correspond to TRBD1 or TRBD2 (5 bases each). V lost 5 bases and J 5 bases, leaving 11 bases between the germline ends. Germline V lookup: CDR1 SGHDT, CDR2 YYEEEE. The CDR3 covers 13 residues.

This clonotype was counted only a few times. The chain is built from TRBV20-1 and TRBJ2-3; D possibly corresponds to TRBD2 (5 bases). Between the trimmed V and J ends, which lost 3 bases and 0 bases, there was a span of 13 bases. CDR3 length equals 15 residues. Germline V gives CDR1 DFQATT, CDR2 SNEGSKA (reference sequence). For the CDR3, the DNA is TGCAGTGCTAGGGATAGCGCACTTAGCACAGATACGCAGTATTTT. This gives the protein CSARDSALSTDTQYF.